The sequence of this T cell receptor (beta chain) was determined in a study of blood T cell repertoires in COVID-19. Across the study: Samples representing acute and convalescent COVID-19 were sourced from the United States, Italy and Spain. From T cells, B-cell-depleted T cells, or PBMCs came the material, which was cDNA or gDNA.

V was clipped by 5 bases and J by 2 bases, with 4 bases between them. There are 11 residues in the CDR3. The germline gives CDR1 MDHEN, CDR2 SYDVKM. Original handling: Nucleated cell counts were estimated from reference gene primer amplification. Sequenced by immunoSEQ multiplex PCR; TCRdb stores in-frame clones only, minus some. V and J calls plus clone size are reproduced from that table; the DNA served to infer D and trimming. In the table there are around 120,000 clones, roughly 90% of which are singletons. This receptor was obtained from a man between 65 and 80 years old who had recovered from COVID-19. Sequenced material: peripheral blood. This chain uses TRBV28 with TRBJ2-7; D call uncertain. The CDR3 reads CASSQTYEQYF. CDR3 DNA: TGTGCCAGCAGTCAGACCTACGAGCAGTACTTC.